The text below deals with one T cell receptor beta chain. Its binding antigen is unknown. No base qualities exist here, and no much larger clone lies one base off it. CD8 naive samples consisted of CD45RO-negative cells that were positively selected for CCR7, yielding a CD45RA+CCR7+ population without TemRA cells. Healthy HIV-negative adults with no recently reported acute infections or vaccinations were included as donors. Every donor was a Caucasian adult residing in Nashville, Tennessee, USA. Blood was collected by leukapheresis, and PBMCs were isolated by Ficoll-Histopaque density gradient centrifugation and then cryopreserved in liquid nitrogen vapor phase. Purity and quantity of every magnetically sorted T cell population were checked by analytical flow cytometry. Each sorted fraction had its genomic DNA isolated and then quantified by UV absorbance on a Nanodrop 2000c. The data were taken from a study of shared clonotypes between healthy human individuals (dated by TCRdb to the early 2020s). The study in broad terms: Three men and a couple of women, aged 18 to 49 years, made up the cohort. Per donor, three plates each were used for CD4 naive and CD4 memory, two for CD8 naive, and one for CD8 memory. To estimate repertoire size and how much clonotype sharing occurs between individuals, the study deeply sequenced the blood TCR repertoires of several healthy adults. Libraries were prepared and TCR repertoires were sequenced by different laboratories using diverse techniques, in order to increase sequencing depth and limit assay-specific biases. Per donor, leukapheresis produced somewhere between about 0.94 and 9 billion PBMCs.

Using the deep immunoSEQ assay, TCR CDR3 regions were amplified from genomic DNA by multiplex PCR. Extracted genomic DNA from each cell subset was spread evenly across all wells of several immunoSEQ 96-well plates, with each plate serving as a replicate. Each replicate PCR for sorted subsets received around 200 ng genomic DNA, equal to some 32,000 T cell genomes. Purified libraries were measured with a Qubit 3.0 fluorometer, size-checked on a Bioanalyzer 2100, and measured again with the KAPA Library Quantification kit. Each immunoSEQ 96-well plate was sequenced on its own single-read 150-cycle Illumina NextSeq 550 flow cell. The study's processing was this. Because the immunoSEQ output held only junctional sequences and lacked quality scores, the filtering could not match the filtering applied to full-length reads. Sequences were annotated with PyIR, a Python wrapper for IgBLAST v1.9, using IMGT germline references to assign V/J genes and CDR3. Reads were filtered out if the reads had weak V/J assignments (E-value above 1e-6), no CDR3, stop codons, out-of-frame junctions, or ambiguous translated residues. V3J clonotypes were defined as sequences sharing the same inferred V gene, J gene, and CDR3 amino acid sequence. To compute the percentage overlap between repertoires, the number of shared unique clonotypes was divided by the size of the smaller repertoire. RTK rarefaction, the Chao1 estimator, and Recon v2.1 estimates of unobserved clonotypes were used to assess repertoire richness. OLGA was used to compute generation probabilities for all TCRbeta clonotypes that the gDNA method yielded from a handful of donors. The clones in this table, taken by TCRdb from immuneACCESS, are in-frame only. Not every clone is retained; where verified, under half of the shortfall comes from an unresolved V gene, and the cause of the rest is unknown. The V and J calls and clone size were taken over from that table, and D and trimming were inferred from the DNA. This sample holds about 2 million clones; roughly 94% were observed only once. The ten most abundant clones make up 1.2% of the sample.

Findings and caveats that apply to the study as a whole: Pairwise subsampling led to the expectation that sequencing depth would affect the degree of clonotype sharing among donors. Rarefaction of sorted-subset datasets indicated incomplete sequencing despite the large sequencing depth. Sampling was limited to blood, and TCR repertoires in tissue likely differ from TCR repertoires in blood. The genetic and exposure-history diversity represented was limited by the small number of donors. About 4.5% of naive CD4, roughly 3.6% of naive CD8, approximately 2% of memory CD4, and 0.4% of memory CD8 clonotypes were shared across several donors. Compared with non-shared clonotypes, clonotypes shared by all four sorted-subset donors had higher generation probabilities. Larger estimated clonotype richness was generally found for naive subsets than for memory subsets.

The CDR3 sequence holds 15 residues, the cysteine and phenylalanine included. The retained sequence is limited to the CDR3, 45 bases, with the frame set at the first base. CDR1 and CDR2 are read off the germline V gene (reference sequence) as MNHEY and SMNVEV. Relative to germline, V is missing 6 bases and J is missing 7 bases, with 10 bases of the junction outside any gene match. The sequencing input was naive CD8+ T cells sorted from blood. This specimen's cell subset or site label, interpreted: CD45RA+CCR7+. The receptor was derived from a man in his late teens or twenties in good health. The chain couples TRBV27 to TRBJ2-2; 8 bases in between match TRBD1. The nucleotides read TGTGCCAGCAGCCCGATGACAGGGGCAGGCGGGGAGCTGTTTTTT. Its protein is CASSPMTGAGGELFF.